This TCR beta chain was captured by sequencing in a study of T-cell reconstitution after alpha-beta-depleted transplantation in children. This clonotype was seen repeatedly, ten times or more. This CDR3 is 13 amino acids long. V dropped 7 bases and J dropped 2 bases, with 12 bases sitting between them. Unique molecular identifiers tagged the TCRbeta library. TCRdb redid the calling of the PCR reads with MiXCR, one entry per CDR3 protein. The repertoire holds 250,000 to 400,000 distinct CDR3 sequences, with roughly 21% as singletons. The input for sequencing was PBMCs, mostly from graft donor cells, taken 180 days after TCRalphabeta/CD19-depleted stem cell transplant. The J gene is TRBJ2-7, the V gene TRBV12-3 or TRBV12-4, with D possibly TRBD2 on 6 matching bases. The source of this sequence is a male patient under 18 who had a stem cell transplant for acute lymphoblastic leukemia, so the T cells may come from the graft donor. CDR3 amino acids: CASKSGGTYEQYF. DNA for the CDR3: TGTGCCAGCAAGTCCGGGGGAACCTACGAGCAGTACTTC.